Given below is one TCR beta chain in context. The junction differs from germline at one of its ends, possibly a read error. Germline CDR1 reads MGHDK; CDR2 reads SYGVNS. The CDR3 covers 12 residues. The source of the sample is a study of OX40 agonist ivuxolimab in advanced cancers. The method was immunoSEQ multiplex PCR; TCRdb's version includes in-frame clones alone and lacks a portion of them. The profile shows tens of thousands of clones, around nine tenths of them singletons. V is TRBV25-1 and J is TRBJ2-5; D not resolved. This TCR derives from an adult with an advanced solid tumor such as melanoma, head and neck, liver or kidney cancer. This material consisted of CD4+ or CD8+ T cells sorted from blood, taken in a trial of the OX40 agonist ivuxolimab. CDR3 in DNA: TGTGCCAGCAGTGAATACCAGGAGACCCAGTACTTC. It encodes CASSEYQETQYF.